These 24 T cell receptor beta chains share one sample of origin, sequenced in a study of shared clonotypes between healthy human individuals. The table came from immunoSEQ multiplex PCR; TCRdb's copy has only in-frame clones and leaves some out. The repertoire holds 110,000 or so clones, with 55% to 80% as singletons. The sample comprised memory CD8+ T cells sorted from blood. The subset here: CD45RO+ cells pooled with CCR7-negative TemRA cells. These receptor sequences come from a woman aged 25 to 39 in good health.

The chain uses TRBV6-1 and TRBJ2-5; 10 bases map to TRBD1. V shed 2 bases and J 3 bases; nucleotides not matched to a gene: 6. Germline CDR1 and CDR2: MNHNS and SASEGT. The CDR3 sequence is 16 residues long. The CDR3 bases are TGTGCCAGCAGTGAATTCTCCGGGACAGGGGAAGAGACCCAGTACTTC. Translation gives CASSEFSGTGEETQYF.

V and J are TRBV6-1 and TRBJ2-1; TRBD2 matches 8 bases. Germline lookup yields CDR1 MNHNS and CDR2 SASEGT. J gave up 6 bases and V 0 bases, and 7 bases lay outside the gene matches. CDR3 length equals 16 residues. CDR3: CASSEATGLAGNEQFF. Here the CDR3 DNA reads TGTGCCAGCAGTGAAGCAACCGGACTAGCCGGCAATGAGCAGTTCTTC.

This clone was found a few times. The chain joins TRBV25-1 to TRBJ2-6; TRBD1 might be the D (5 bases). V shed 1 base and J shed 0 bases, with 7 bases lying between them. The germline V gene encodes CDR1 MGHDK and CDR2 SYGVNS. The CDR3 runs to 16 residues. This CDR3 is CASSESRVSGANVLTF. The DNA of the CDR3 is TGTGCCAGCAGTGAATCCAGGGTCTCTGGGGCCAACGTCCTGACTTTC.

J is TRBJ2-4 and V is TRBV30, with D perhaps TRBD1 (5 bases). The V gene lost 3 bases and the J gene lost 7 bases, with 16 bases spanning the gap. CDR1 is GTSNPN and CDR2 is SVGIG in the germline V gene (reference sequence). This CDR3 spans 14 amino acids. CDR3 in amino acids: CAWRATASLNIQYF. The CDR3 DNA follows: TGTGCCTGGAGAGCGACAGCTTCTTTGAACATTCAGTACTTC.

This clone was observed once. The chain carries TRBV28 and TRBJ2-1, with 12 positions matching TRBD2. This CDR3 region has 17 residues. The germline gives CDR1 MDHEN, CDR2 SYDVKM. V gave up 5 bases and J gave up 4 bases; unmatched junction bases: 9. This CDR3 reads CASSNSTSGSSYNEQFF. In DNA form, the CDR3 reads TGTGCCAGCAGTAACTCGACTAGCGGGAGTTCATACAATGAGCAGTTCTTC. The full variable domain, with the rest looked up from reference TRBV28 and TRBJ2-1, is DVKVTQSSRYLVKRTGEKVFLECVQDMDHENMFWYRQDPGLGLRLIYFSYDVKMKEKGDIPEGYSVSREKKERFSLILESASTNQTSMYLCASSNSTSGSSYNEQFFGPGTRLTVL.

This clone was seen repeatedly, ten times or more. J is TRBJ2-1 and V is TRBV15; 9 bases agree with TRBD1. The CDR3 is 15 amino acids. The junction had 10 bases not matched to a gene; V was cut back by 4 bases and J by 9 bases. CDR1 and CDR2 from the germline V gene are LNHNV and YYDKDF (reference sequence). CDR3 sequence reads: CATSTETGGATEQFF. CDR3 coding DNA: TGTGCCACCAGCACCGAGACAGGGGGGGCTACTGAGCAGTTCTTC.

The gene calls are TRBV2 and TRBJ2-7; no clear D gene. The germline V gene has CDR1 SNHLY and CDR2 FYNNEI. Trimming pared 2 bases from V and 3 bases from J, leaving 14 bases between. The CDR3 runs 15 residues. The CDR3 region is CASSENVRNSYEQYF. Here the CDR3 DNA reads TGTGCCAGCAGTGAAAATGTCCGCAATAGCTACGAGCAGTACTTC.

The J gene is TRBJ2-7, the V gene TRBV2; D possibly corresponds to TRBD1 (6 bases). CDR1 SNHLY and CDR2 FYNNEI come from the germline V gene. V was trimmed by 9 bases and J by 4 bases, leaving 25 bases between them. The CDR3 contains 16 residues. CDR3 sequence reads: CASTFWGPTNPYEQYF. CDR3 nucleotide sequence: TGTGCCAGTACCTTCTGGGGGCCCACGAACCCTTACGAGCAGTACTTC.

V and J are TRBV5-8 and TRBJ2-7, with 7 bases lining up with TRBD2. The trim removed 4 bases at V and 2 bases at J, leaving 12 bases unmatched. Germline V gene data show CDR1 as SGHTS and CDR2 as YDEGEE. The CDR3 loop spans 16 amino acids. CDR3 amino acids: CASSPRLAEETYEQYF. DNA for the CDR3: TGTGCCAGCAGCCCCCGGCTAGCGGAAGAAACCTACGAGCAGTACTTC.

The genes are TRBV28 and TRBJ2-7, with 8 positions matching TRBD2. The germline V gene has CDR1 MDHEN and CDR2 SYDVKM. The V segment lost 6 bases and the J segment 5 bases; nucleotides outside the gene matches: 12. CDR3 length: 15 residues. The chain's CDR3 is CASRRSGSLSHEQYF. In DNA form, the CDR3 reads TGTGCCAGCAGGCGCAGCGGGAGTCTTTCCCACGAGCAGTACTTC.

This clone was found a few times. This chain uses TRBV7-9 with TRBJ2-4, with a tentative D call TRBD2 (6 bases). The CDR3 runs 19 residues. The germline V gene has CDR1 SEHNR and CDR2 FQNEAQ (reference sequence). Trimming cost V 4 bases and J 3 bases, with 25 bases left between them. Written as DNA, the CDR3 is TGTGCCAGCAGCTCCCCCCTTACCGGGAGCTCCCCCTACAAAAACATTCAGTACTTC. This codes for CASSSPLTGSSPYKNIQYF.

This clone has a count of ten or more. This chain joins TRBV5-4 and TRBJ2-1; D may be TRBD2 (6 bases). This CDR3 spans 14 amino acids. The germline V gene has CDR1 SGHNT and CDR2 YYREEE (reference sequence). Trimming removed 4 bases from V and 2 bases from J, with 10 bases in between. In DNA form, the CDR3 reads TGTGCCAGCAGCCGGGACTCAACCTACAATGAGCAGTTCTTC. Protein sequence: CASSRDSTYNEQFF.

The chain carries TRBV6-5 and TRBJ1-1; D call uncertain. The V end was cut by 2 bases, the J end by 3 bases, with 10 bases between. The CDR3 covers 14 residues. Looked up from germline, CDR1 is MNHEY and CDR2 is SVGAGI. The CDR3 coding sequence is TGTGCCAGCAGTTACAGGCGGCCTCACACTGAAGCTTTCTTT. Amino acid sequence: CASSYRRPHTEAFF.

The table lists this clone with many counts. The CDR3 DNA follows: TGTGCCACCAGCAGCGCATTCGGGACAGGGGGCCACGAGCAGTACTTC. This codes for CATSSAFGTGGHEQYF. This chain uses TRBV15 with TRBJ2-7, with TRBD1 matching over 12 bases. The CDR3 totals 16 residues. Germline trimming cut 3 bases from V and 5 bases from J; bases unmatched to any gene: 8. Germline V lookup: CDR1 LNHNV, CDR2 YYDKDF (reference sequence).

V and J are TRBV27 and TRBJ2-7; 7 bases are shared with TRBD1. Trimming took 5 bases from V and 1 from J; bases not matched to a gene: 5. Germline CDR1 and CDR2: MNHEY and SMNVEV (reference sequence). The CDR3 contains 14 residues. CDR3 loop: CASSQQGLSYEQYF. The CDR3 DNA sequence: TGTGCCAGCAGTCAACAGGGGCTTTCCTACGAGCAGTACTTC.

The J gene is TRBJ2-3, the V gene TRBV6-4, with TRBD2 matching 9 bases. Germline CDR1 MRHNA, CDR2 SNTAGT. The CDR3 is 16 amino acids. V was pared by 0 bases and J by 4 bases, with 5 bases of the junction left unmatched. CDR3 sequence: CASSDSISGGADTQYF. The CDR3 nucleotides read TGTGCCAGCAGTGACTCGATTAGCGGGGGAGCAGATACGCAGTATTTT.

The chain links TRBV6-5 to TRBJ2-7; 9 nucleotides align to TRBD1. This CDR3 comprises 14 residues. Germline V gene lookup returns CDR1 MNHEY and CDR2 SVGAGI. With V trimmed by 6 bases and J by 6 bases, 9 bases remained unmatched. The chain's CDR3 is CASRRQGVTPEQYF. The DNA for the CDR3 is TGTGCCAGCAGACGACAGGGGGTAACCCCCGAGCAGTACTTC.

This clone was detected a few times. This rearrangement joins TRBV14 to TRBJ2-7; D tentatively fits TRBD1 or TRBD2 (6 bases each). V lost 0 bases to trimming and J lost 7 bases, with 10 bases between them. Germline loops: CDR1 SGHDN, CDR2 FVKESK. The CDR3 is made up of 13 amino acids. This CDR3 reads CASSQDGGLEQYF. The CDR3 DNA follows: TGTGCCAGCAGCCAAGACGGGGGCTTGGAGCAGTACTTC.

This clone was counted only a few times. This rearrangement joins TRBV6-6 to TRBJ1-5; D gene ambiguous. The CDR3 length is 14 residues. Germline CDR1 reads MNHNY; CDR2 reads SVGAGI (reference sequence). The V end lost 0 bases, the J end lost 7 bases, and 10 bases lay between the germline ends. In nucleotides, the CDR3 is TGTGCCAGCAGTTACTCGATCGAGGGACAGCCCCAGCATTTT. Translated, it gives CASSYSIEGQPQHF.

The gene calls are TRBV9 and TRBJ2-7; possibly TRBD2 for D (5 bases). The CDR3 consists of 15 residues. Germline CDR1 is SGDLS and CDR2 is YYNGEE. Trimming removed 5 bases from V and 4 bases from J, with 19 bases in between. The CDR3: CASRELGPFIYEQYF. CDR3 sequence (DNA): TGTGCCAGCAGGGAACTAGGCCCGTTCATTTACGAGCAGTACTTC.

This sequence joins TRBV5-1 and TRBJ1-4; maybe TRBD1 (5 bases). V was cut by 5 bases and J by 4 bases, with 9 bases left in between. The CDR3 length is 13 residues. Germline V gene data show CDR1 as SGHRS and CDR2 as YFSETQ. The CDR3 sequence: CASRGLLNEKLFF. The DNA of the CDR3 is TGCGCCAGCAGGGGGCTCCTTAATGAAAAACTGTTTTTT.

V gene TRBV4-1 combines with J gene TRBJ1-1; D gene ambiguous. There are 15 residues in the CDR3. CDR1 MGHRA and CDR2 YSYEKL come from the germline V gene. V was clipped by 5 bases and J by 0 bases, with 13 bases between them. The CDR3 sequence is CASSESPRLNTEAFF. The CDR3 DNA reads TGCGCCAGCAGCGAGAGCCCCAGACTGAACACTGAAGCTTTCTTT.

This clone showed up just a few times. This may be a read error: a much more frequent sequence differs by one nucleotide. This CDR3 is also generated by other DNA sequences in the sample. The chain carries TRBV9 and TRBJ2-3; 7 bases fit TRBD2. V shed 0 bases and J 4 bases; nucleotides not matched to a gene: 2. Looked up from germline, CDR1 is SGDLS and CDR2 is YYNGEE. This CDR3 spans 14 amino acids. The CDR3 region has the DNA TGTGCCAGCAGCGTAGCGGGAGGCTCAGATACGCAGTATTTT. Protein: CASSVAGGSDTQYF.

The chain is built from TRBV25-1 and TRBJ2-7; weak D call: TRBD1 (6 bases). CDR1 is MGHDK, CDR2 SYGVNS, per germline. The CDR3 spans 16 residues. V lost 1 base, J lost 2 bases, and 15 bases lay in between. The CDR3: CASSESMDKGAYEQYF. CDR3 DNA: TGTGCCAGCAGTGAATCGATGGATAAGGGGGCCTACGAGCAGTACTTC.